This T cell receptor (beta chain) was profiled in a study of blood T cell repertoires in COVID-19 (dated by TCRdb to the early 2020s). About the study as a whole: Collaborator samples came from the United States, Italy and Spain and covered acute and convalescent phases of COVID-19. The prospective study material was composed of cDNA or gDNA derived from T cells, B-cell-depleted T cells, or PBMCs. The dataset comprised deeply sampled blood TCRbeta repertoires from subjects exposed to, actively infected with, or recovered from COVID-19. The repertoires were released in a freely available public database intended as a resource for research on the immune response to SARS-CoV-2. The samples were drawn from two sources: the first 160 participants of the ongoing ImmuneRACE study, and 950 to 1,500 subjects contributed by 6 global collaborators. The sample metadata nearly always contained a de-identified subject ID, COVID-19 status, age in years and sex. HLA class I and class II types, where available, came from metadata supplied by the sample provider rather than from assay-based typing.

Study-level results and caveats: Clinical and demographic metadata were provided uncurated, with the amount varying by source and participant.

The collaborating institutions used their own protocols to collect whole blood in K2EDTA tubes. For TCRbeta analysis, collaborators shipped samples in one of three forms: frozen whole blood, isolated PBMCs, or DNA extracted from either of those sample types. To note about this clone: No cognate antigen has been identified for it. No quality values exist for individual bases; no much larger clone is one base distant.

TCRbeta CDR3 regions were amplified from genomic DNA using the immunoSEQ Assay, a bias-controlled multiplex PCR. Per the original workflow: Within the assay, amplification of reference gene primers was used to estimate how many nucleated cells each sample contained. To quantify the absolute abundance of each unique TCRbeta CDR3 rearrangement, sequence reads were collapsed and filtered. For each sample, productive Simpson clonality was calculated by taking the square root of Simpson's diversity index across productive rearrangements. Imported from immuneACCESS, the table was reduced by TCRdb to in-frame sequences with V and J called. These copies leave out some clones; in studies compared against another copy, an unresolved V gene accounts for under half, and the cause of the remainder is not known. Clonal size and the V and J genes are those of that table, whereas D and trimming came from the DNA. The sample contains about 85,000 clones, about four fifths of them found a single time. 6.3% of the sample lies in the top ten.

Sequences MNHEY (CDR1) and SMNVEV (CDR2) are obtained from the germline V gene (reference sequence). Taken from cysteine to phenylalanine, the CDR3 has 15 residues. Only CDR3 DNA is held: 45 bases, read in frame from base 1. V is pared back by 3 bases and J by 7 bases, with 13 bases lying between the germline termini. This chain is built from TRBV27 and TRBJ1-6; the D gene remains uncertain. This TCR derives from a man in his sixties with acute or convalescent COVID-19. The sample taken for sequencing was peripheral blood. CDR3 protein: CASSFRGTSNSPLHF. The sequenced DNA: TGTGCCAGCAGTTTTCGGGGAACGTCGAATTCACCCCTCCACTTT.